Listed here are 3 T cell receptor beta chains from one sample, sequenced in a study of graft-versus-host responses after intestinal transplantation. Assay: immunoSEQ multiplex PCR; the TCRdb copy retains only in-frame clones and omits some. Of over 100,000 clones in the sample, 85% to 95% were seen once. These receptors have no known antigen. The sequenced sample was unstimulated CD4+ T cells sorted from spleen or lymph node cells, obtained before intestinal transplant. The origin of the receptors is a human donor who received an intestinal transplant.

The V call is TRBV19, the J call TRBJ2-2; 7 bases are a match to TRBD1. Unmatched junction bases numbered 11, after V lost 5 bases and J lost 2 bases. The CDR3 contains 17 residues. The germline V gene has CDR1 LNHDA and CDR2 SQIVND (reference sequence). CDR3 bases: TGTGCCAGTAGTCCCCTCTGGACAGGCACCAACACCGGGGAGCTGTTTTTT. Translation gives CASSPLWTGTNTGELFF.

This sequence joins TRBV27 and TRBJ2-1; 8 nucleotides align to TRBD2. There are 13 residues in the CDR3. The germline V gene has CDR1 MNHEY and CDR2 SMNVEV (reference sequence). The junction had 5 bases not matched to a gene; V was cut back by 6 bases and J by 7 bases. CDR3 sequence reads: CASSLSGRNEQFF. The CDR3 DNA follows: TGTGCCAGCAGCCTAAGCGGGAGAAATGAGCAGTTCTTC.

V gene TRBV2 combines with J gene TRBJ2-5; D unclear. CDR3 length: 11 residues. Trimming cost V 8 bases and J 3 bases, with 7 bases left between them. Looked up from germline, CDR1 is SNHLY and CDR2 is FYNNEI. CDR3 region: CASSIEETQYF. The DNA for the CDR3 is TGTGCCAGCTCTATTGAAGAGACCCAGTACTTC. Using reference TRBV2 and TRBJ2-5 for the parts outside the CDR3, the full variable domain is EPEVTQTPSHQVTQMGQEVILRCVPISNHLYFYWYRQILGQKVEFLVSFYNNEISEKSEIFDDQFSVERPDGSNFTLKIRSTKLEDSAMYFCASSIEETQYFGPGTRLLVL.